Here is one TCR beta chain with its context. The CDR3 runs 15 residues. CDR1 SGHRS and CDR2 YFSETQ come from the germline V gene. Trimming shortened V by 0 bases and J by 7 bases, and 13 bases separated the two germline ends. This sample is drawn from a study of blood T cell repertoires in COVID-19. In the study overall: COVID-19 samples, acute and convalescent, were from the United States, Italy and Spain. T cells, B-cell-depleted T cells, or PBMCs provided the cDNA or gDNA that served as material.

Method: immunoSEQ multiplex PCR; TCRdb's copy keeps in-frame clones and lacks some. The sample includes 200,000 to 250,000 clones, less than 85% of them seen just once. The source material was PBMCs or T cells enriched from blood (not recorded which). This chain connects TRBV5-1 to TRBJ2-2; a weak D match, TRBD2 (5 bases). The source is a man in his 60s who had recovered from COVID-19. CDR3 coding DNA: TGCGCCAGCAGCTTGGATGGTCTGGGGAGCGGGGAGCTGTTTTTT. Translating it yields CASSLDGLGSGELFF.